This TCR beta chain originates from a study of cytomegalovirus exposure and HLA in healthy donors. The study, taken as a whole, reports: Exclusion as indistinguishable affected some V segments, including TRBV6-2 and TRBV6-3.

The PCR made use of 60 Vbeta and 13 Jbeta primers. TCRdb's copy holds only in-frame clones and misses some; the assay was immunoSEQ multiplex PCR. The sample features about 99,000 clones, with around 3.2% in its top ten. V lost 5 bases and J 3 bases, leaving 7 bases between the germline ends. Germline V lookup: CDR1 MNHEY, CDR2 SVGAGI. This CDR3 is 12 amino acids long. In the case of this clone: Its cognate antigen is unknown.

Sequences were obtained from PBMCs. This TCR was sampled from a man between 40 and 49 years old in good health and CMV-seronegative. The gene calls are TRBV6-5 and TRBJ1-1; a possible D gene is TRBD1 (5 bases). The CDR3 protein is CASSRGDTEAFF. DNA for the CDR3: TGTGCCAGCAGTCGGGGGGACACTGAAGCTTTCTTT.